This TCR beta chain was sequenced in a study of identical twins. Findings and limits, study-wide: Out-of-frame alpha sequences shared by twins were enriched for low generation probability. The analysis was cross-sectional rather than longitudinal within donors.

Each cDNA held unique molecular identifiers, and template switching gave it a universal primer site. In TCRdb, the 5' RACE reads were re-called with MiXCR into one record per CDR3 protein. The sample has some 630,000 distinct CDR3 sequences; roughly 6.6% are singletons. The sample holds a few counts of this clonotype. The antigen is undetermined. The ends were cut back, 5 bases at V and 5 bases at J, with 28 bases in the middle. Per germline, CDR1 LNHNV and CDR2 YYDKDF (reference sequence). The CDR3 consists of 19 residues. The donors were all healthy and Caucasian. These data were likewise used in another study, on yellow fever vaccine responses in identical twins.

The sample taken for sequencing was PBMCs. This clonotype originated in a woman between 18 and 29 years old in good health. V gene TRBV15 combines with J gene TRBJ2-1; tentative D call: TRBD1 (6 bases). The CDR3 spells CATSAPGTPGVEPNNEQFF. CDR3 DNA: TGTGCCACCAGCGCCCCCGGGACACCAGGCGTGGAACCCAACAATGAGCAGTTCTTC.